Sequencing of this TCR beta chain was carried out in a study of cytomegalovirus exposure and HLA in healthy donors. The PCR ran on 60 Vbeta and 13 Jbeta primers. Data came from immunoSEQ multiplex PCR; TCRdb stores just in-frame clones and leaves some out. Its table lists about 55,000 clones. Points on this clone: Antigen specificity is unknown.

This CDR3 comprises 13 residues. V was pared by 3 bases and J by 1 base, with 7 bases between. Per germline, CDR1 SEHNR and CDR2 FQNEAQ (reference sequence). General study findings and limits: A few V segments could not be told apart, such as TRBV6-2 and TRBV6-3, and were left out.

The chain uses TRBV7-9 and TRBJ2-7; D is possibly TRBD1 (5 bases). Sequenced input: PBMCs. This TCR was recovered from a man aged 45-65 years in good health and CMV-seropositive. DNA of the CDR3: TGTGCCAGCAGCTTCCCAGGGTCCTACGAGCAGTACTTC. Its translation: CASSFPGSYEQYF.